This T cell receptor (beta chain) derives from a study of cytomegalovirus exposure and HLA in healthy donors. Clones were sequenced by immunoSEQ multiplex PCR, and TCRdb holds only the in-frame ones, with some missing. The sample contains around 49,000 clones, 94% of which appear only once. V dropped 2 bases and J dropped 7 bases, with 6 bases sitting between them. Germline CDR1 reads KGHSH; CDR2 reads LQKENI. The CDR3 has 12 amino acids. This chain uses TRBV18 with TRBJ1-5, with no clear D. Sequencing was done on a sample of PBMCs. This TCR derives from a woman between 18 and 29 years old in good health and CMV-seropositive. The chain's CDR3 is CASSPGGQPQHF. The CDR3 DNA reads TGTGCCAGCTCACCAGGCGGGCAGCCCCAGCATTTT.